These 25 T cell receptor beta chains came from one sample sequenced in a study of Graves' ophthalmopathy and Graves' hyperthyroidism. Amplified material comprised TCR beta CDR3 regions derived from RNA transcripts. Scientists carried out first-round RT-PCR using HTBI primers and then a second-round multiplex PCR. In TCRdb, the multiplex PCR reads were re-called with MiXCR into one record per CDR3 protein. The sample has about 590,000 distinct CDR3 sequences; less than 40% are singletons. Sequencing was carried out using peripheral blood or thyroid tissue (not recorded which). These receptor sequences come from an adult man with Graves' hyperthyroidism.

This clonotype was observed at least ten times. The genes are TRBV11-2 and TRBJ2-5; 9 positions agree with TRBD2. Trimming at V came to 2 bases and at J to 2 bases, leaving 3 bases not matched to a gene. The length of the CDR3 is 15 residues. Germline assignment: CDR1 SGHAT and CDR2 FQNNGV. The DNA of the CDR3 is TGTGCCAGCAGCTTACTAGCGGGAAAGCAAGAGACCCAGTACTTC. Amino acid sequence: CASSLLAGKQETQYF.

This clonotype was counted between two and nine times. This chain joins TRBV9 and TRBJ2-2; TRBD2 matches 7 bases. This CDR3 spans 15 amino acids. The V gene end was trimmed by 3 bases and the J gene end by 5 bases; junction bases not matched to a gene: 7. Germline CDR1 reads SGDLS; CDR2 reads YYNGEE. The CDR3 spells CASSASWGGTGELFF. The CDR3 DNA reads TGTGCCAGCAGCGCTTCGTGGGGGGGTACCGGGGAGCTGTTTTTT. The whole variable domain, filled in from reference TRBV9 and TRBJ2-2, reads DSGVTQTPKHLITATGQRVTLRCSPRSGDLSVYWYQQSLDQGLQFLIQYYNGEERAKGNILERFSAQQFPDLHSELNLSSLELGDSALYFCASSASWGGTGELFFGEGSRLTVL.

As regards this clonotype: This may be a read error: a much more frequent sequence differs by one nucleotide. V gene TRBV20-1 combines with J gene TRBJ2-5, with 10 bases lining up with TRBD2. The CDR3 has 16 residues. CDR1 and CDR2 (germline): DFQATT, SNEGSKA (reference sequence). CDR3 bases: TGCAGTGCTACATGGGGGGTACTAGCGGGACAAGAGACCCAGTGCTTC. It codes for CSATWGVLAGQETQCF.

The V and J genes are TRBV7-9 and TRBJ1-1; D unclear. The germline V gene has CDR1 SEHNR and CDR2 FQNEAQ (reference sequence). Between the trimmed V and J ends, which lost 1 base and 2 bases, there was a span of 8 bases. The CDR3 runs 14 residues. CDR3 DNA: TGTGCCAGCAGCTTAGAACAGATTAACACTGAAGCTTTCTTT. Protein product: CASSLEQINTEAFF. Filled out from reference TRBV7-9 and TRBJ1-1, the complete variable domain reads DTGVSQNPRHKITKRGQNVTFRCDPISEHNRLYWYRQTLGQGPEFLTYFQNEAQLEKSRLLSDRFSAERPKGSFSTLEIQRTEQGDSAMYLCASSLEQINTEAFFGQGTRLTVV.

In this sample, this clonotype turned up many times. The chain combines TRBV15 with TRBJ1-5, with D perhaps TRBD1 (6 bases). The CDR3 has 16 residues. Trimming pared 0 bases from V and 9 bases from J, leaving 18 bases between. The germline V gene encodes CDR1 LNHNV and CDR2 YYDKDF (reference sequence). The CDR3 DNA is TGTGCCACCAGCAGAGATCGGGCGGACAGCGCCTCGCCCCAGCATTTT. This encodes CATSRDRADSASPQHF.

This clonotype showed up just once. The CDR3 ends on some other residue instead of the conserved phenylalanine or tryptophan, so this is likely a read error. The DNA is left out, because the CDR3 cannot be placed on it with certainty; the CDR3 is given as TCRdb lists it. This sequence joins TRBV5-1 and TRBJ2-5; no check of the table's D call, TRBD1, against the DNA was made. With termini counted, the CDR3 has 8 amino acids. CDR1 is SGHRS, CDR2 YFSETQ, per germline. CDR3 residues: CASSLGTR.

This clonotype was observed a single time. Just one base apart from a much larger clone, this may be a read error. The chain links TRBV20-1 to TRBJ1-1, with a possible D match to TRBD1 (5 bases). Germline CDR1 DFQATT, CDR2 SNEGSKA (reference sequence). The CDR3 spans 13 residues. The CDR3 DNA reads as TGCAGAGCTGGGGAGGGGTTGAACACTAAAGCTTTCTTT. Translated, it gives CRAGEGLNTKAFF.

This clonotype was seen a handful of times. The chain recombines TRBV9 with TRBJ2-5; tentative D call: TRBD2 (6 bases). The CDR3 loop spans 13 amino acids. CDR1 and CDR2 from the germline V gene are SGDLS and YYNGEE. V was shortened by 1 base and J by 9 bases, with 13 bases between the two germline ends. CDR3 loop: CASSVNDWGAQYF. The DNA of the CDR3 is TGTGCCAGCAGCGTAAACGATTGGGGGGCCCAGTACTTC.

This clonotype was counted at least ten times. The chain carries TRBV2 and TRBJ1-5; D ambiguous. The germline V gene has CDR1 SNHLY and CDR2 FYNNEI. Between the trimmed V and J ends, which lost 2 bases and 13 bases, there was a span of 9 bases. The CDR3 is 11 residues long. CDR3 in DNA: TGTGCCAGCAGTGAATTTCAGAGACAGCATTTT. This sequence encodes CASSEFQRQHF.

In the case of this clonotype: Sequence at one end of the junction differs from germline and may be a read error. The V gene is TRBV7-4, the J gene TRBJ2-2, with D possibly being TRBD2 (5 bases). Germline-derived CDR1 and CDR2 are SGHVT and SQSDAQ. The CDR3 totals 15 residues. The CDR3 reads CASSHYGTNTGELFF. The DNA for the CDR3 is TGCGCCAGCAGCCACTACGGGACGAACACCGGGGAGCTGTTTTTT.

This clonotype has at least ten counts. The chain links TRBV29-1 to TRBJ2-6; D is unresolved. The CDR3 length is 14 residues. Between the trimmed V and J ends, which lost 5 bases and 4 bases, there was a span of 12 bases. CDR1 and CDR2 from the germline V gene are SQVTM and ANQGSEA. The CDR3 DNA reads TGCAGCGTTAGGAAGGTAACGGGGGCCAACGTCCTGACTTTC. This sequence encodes CSVRKVTGANVLTF. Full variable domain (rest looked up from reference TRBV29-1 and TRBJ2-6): SAVISQKPSRDICQRGTSLTIQCQVDSQVTMMFWYRQQPGQSLTLIATANQGSEATYESGFVIDKFPISRPNLTFSTLTVSNMSPEDSSIYLCSVRKVTGANVLTFGAGSRLTVL.

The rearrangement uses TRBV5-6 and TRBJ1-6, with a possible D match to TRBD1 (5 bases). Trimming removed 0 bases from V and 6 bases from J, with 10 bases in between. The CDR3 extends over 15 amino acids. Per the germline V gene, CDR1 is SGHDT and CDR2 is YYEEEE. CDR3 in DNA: TGTGCCAGCAGCTTGGTGTCAGGGCTTAATTCACCCCTCCACTTT. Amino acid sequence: CASSLVSGLNSPLHF.

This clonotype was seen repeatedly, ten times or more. The CDR3 here is CASSQDVDLQETQYF. DNA for the CDR3: TGCGCCAGCAGCCAAGATGTTGACCTCCAAGAGACCCAGTACTTC. This chain uses TRBV4-1 with TRBJ2-5; D is ambiguous. The CDR3 sequence is 15 residues long. The V end lost 0 bases, the J end lost 1 base, and 9 bases lay between the germline ends. Germline loops: CDR1 MGHRA, CDR2 YSYEKL.

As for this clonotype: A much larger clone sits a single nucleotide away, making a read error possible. DNA for the CDR3: TGTGCCAGCGGAACAGGGTCGACTATGCAGCCCCGGCATTTT. As protein: CASGTGSTMQPRHF. This chain uses TRBV7-2 with TRBJ1-5, with a weak D call TRBD1 (6 bases). The CDR3 totals 14 residues. CDR1 is SGHTA and CDR2 is FQGNSA in the germline V gene.

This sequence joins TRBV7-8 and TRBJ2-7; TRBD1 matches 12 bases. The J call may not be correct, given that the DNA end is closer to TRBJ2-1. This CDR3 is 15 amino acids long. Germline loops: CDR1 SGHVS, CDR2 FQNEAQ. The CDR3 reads CASSSPGQGANEQFF. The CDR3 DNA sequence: TGTGCCAGCAGCTCACCGGGACAGGGGGCGAATGAGCAGTTCTTC.

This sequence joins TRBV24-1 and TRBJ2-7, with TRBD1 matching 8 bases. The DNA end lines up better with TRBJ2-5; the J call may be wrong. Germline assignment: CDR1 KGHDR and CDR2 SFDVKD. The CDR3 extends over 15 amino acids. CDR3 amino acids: CATSARQGYEETQYF. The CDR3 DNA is TGTGCCACCAGTGCTAGACAGGGGTACGAGGAGACCCAGTACTTC.

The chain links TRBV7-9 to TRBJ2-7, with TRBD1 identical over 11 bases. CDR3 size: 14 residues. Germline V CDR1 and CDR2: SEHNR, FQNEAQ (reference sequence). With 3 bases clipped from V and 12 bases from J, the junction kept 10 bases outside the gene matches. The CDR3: CASSFRDRGFSGYF. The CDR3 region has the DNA TGTGCCAGCAGCTTCCGGGACAGGGGGTTTTCGGGGTACTTC.

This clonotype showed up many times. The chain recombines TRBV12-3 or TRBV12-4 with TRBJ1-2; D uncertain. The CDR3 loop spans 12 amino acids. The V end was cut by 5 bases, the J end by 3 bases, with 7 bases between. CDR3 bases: TGTGCCAGCAGTGGGGATGACTATGGCTACACCTTC. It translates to CASSGDDYGYTF.

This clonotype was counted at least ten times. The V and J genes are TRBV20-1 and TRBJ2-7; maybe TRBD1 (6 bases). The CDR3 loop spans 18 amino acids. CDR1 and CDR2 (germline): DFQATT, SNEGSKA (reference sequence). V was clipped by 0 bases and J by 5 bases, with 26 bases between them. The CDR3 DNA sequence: TGCAGTGCTAGAGATCGGGTTGGGAGAGGGTTGGGGGCAAACGAGCAGTACTTC. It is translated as CSARDRVGRGLGANEQYF.

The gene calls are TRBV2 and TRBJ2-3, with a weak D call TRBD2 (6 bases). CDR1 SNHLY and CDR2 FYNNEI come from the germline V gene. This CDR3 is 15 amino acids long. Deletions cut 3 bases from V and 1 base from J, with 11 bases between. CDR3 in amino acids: CASSEVGGGTDTQYF. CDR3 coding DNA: TGTGCCAGCAGTGAGGTCGGGGGAGGCACAGATACGCAGTATTTT.

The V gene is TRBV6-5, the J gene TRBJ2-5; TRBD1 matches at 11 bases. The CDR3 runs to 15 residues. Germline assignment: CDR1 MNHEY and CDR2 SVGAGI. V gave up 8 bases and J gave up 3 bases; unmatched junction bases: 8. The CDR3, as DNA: TGTGCCAGCCGGGACCGGGACAGGGGGGAAGAGACCCAGTACTTC. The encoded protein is CASRDRDRGEETQYF.

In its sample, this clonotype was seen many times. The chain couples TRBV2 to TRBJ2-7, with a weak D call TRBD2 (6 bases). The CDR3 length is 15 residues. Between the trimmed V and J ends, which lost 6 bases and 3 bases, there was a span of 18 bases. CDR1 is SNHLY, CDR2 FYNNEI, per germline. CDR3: CASRRRDLVVYEQYF. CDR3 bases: TGTGCCAGCAGGAGGAGGGATTTGGTAGTCTACGAGCAGTACTTC.

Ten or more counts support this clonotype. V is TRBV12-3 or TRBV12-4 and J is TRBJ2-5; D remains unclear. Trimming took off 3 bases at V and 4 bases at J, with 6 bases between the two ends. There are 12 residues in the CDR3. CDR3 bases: TGTGCCAGCAGTTTTGAAACAGAGACCCAGTACTTC. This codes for CASSFETETQYF.

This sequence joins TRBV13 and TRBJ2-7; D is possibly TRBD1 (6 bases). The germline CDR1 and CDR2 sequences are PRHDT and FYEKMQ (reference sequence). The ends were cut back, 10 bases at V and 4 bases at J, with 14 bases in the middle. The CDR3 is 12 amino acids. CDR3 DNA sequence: TGTGCCAACAGTCTCGGACAGTACGAGCAGTACTTC. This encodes CANSLGQYEQYF.

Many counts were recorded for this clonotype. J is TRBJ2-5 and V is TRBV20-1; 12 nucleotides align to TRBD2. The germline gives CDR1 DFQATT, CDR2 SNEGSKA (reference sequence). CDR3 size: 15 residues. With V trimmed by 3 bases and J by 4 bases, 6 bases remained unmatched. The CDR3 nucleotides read TGCAGTGCTAGGGCCCTGGGACTAGCGGGAGAGACCCAGTACTTC. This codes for CSARALGLAGETQYF.